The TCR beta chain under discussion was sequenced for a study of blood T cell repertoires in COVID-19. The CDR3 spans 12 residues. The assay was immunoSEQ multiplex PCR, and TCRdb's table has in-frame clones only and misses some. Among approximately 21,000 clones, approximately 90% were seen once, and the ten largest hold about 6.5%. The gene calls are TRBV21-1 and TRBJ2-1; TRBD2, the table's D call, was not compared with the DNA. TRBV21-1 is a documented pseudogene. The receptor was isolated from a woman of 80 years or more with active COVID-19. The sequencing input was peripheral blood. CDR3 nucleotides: TGTGCCAGCAGCACACTAAAGAATGAGCAGTTCTTC. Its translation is CASSTLKNEQFF.